Below, 16 T cell receptor beta chains from the same sample are listed, as sequenced in a study of vaccination and CD4 T cells after COVID-19. Treatment here: roughly ten-day PBMC culture with coronavirus spike peptide pools or control peptides (ViraFEST assay). With the Oncomine TCR Beta short-read assay, DNA from cultured CD4+ T cells was sequenced. MiXCR, applied by TCRdb to the PCR reads, yields one record per CDR3 protein. The sample has approximately 9,300 distinct CDR3 sequences, roughly 25% seen once. Their antigens are not known. The sample here was CD4+ T cells from blood, cultured in vitro, taken before SARS-CoV-2 vaccination. These receptor sequences come from a human donor who received a COVID-19 vaccine.

The rearrangement joins TRBV9 to TRBJ2-1, with a tentative D call TRBD2 (6 bases). V was trimmed by 1 base and J by 9 bases, leaving 14 bases between them. The CDR3 has 14 residues. Germline V gene lookup returns CDR1 SGDLS and CDR2 YYNGEE. The CDR3 loop reads CASSVRTTLGEQFF. CDR3 nucleotide sequence: TGTGCCAGCAGCGTACGGACTACCCTCGGTGAGCAGTTCTTC.

The chain recombines TRBV20-1 with TRBJ1-1; 9 bases line up with TRBD1. The germline V gene encodes CDR1 DFQATT and CDR2 SNEGSKA (reference sequence). CDR3 length equals 15 residues. V gave up 3 bases and J gave up 2 bases; unmatched junction bases: 7. This CDR3 is CSASGDRVTNTEAFF. The DNA for the CDR3 is TGCAGTGCTAGTGGGGACAGGGTAACTAACACTGAAGCTTTCTTT.

The count of this clonotype is one. The V call is TRBV11-3, the J call TRBJ2-1, with 10 bases identical to TRBD2. Germline lookup yields CDR1 SGHNT and CDR2 YENEEA. V shed 4 bases, J shed 2 bases, and the junction held 2 bases outside the gene matches. This CDR3 has 15 residues. CDR3 nucleotides: TGTGCCAGCAGCTCTGGACTAGCGGCCTACAATGAGCAGTTCTTC. It yields the protein CASSSGLAAYNEQFF.

This clonotype is termed large (0.1 to 1%). V gene TRBV20-1 combines with J gene TRBJ2-5; 9 bases are a match to TRBD2. Germline V gene lookup returns CDR1 DFQATT and CDR2 SNEGSKA (reference sequence). The CDR3 has 14 amino acids. V was clipped by 0 bases and J by 4 bases; unmatched bases: 3. CDR3 coding DNA: TGCAGTGCTAGAGAGCGGGGGGGCGCAGAGACCCAGTACTTC. It translates to CSARERGGAETQYF.

The chain's CDR3 is CASSPEVGLKTQYF. DNA for the CDR3: TGCGCCAGCAGCCCGGAGGTGGGGTTAAAGACCCAGTACTTC. This chain connects TRBV5-1 to TRBJ2-5, with D perhaps matching TRBD2 (5 bases). CDR3 length: 14 amino acids. Trimming shortened V by 4 bases and J by 6 bases, and 16 bases separated the two germline ends. Germline CDR1 and CDR2: SGHRS and YFSETQ.

The V gene is TRBV4-1, the J gene TRBJ1-6; D call uncertain. Trimming stripped 0 bases from V and 6 bases from J, with 12 bases between. The CDR3 is 16 residues long. CDR1 MGHRA and CDR2 YSYEKL come from the germline V gene. The CDR3 DNA is TGCGCCAGCAGCCAAGATTACTCCGTTTCTAATTCACCCCTCCACTTT. Translating it yields CASSQDYSVSNSPLHF.

V gene TRBV5-1 combines with J gene TRBJ1-2; no clear D. The CDR3 runs 15 residues. Germline CDR1 and CDR2: SGHRS and YFSETQ. Trimming took 4 bases from V and 4 from J, leaving 17 bases between them. The DNA of the CDR3 is TGCGCCAGCAGCCAACCTGTGGGGAACGGCTATGGCTACACCTTC. Encoded protein: CASSQPVGNGYGYTF. Full variable domain (rest looked up from reference TRBV5-1 and TRBJ1-2): KAGVTQTPRYLIKTRGQQVTLSCSPISGHRSVSWYQQTPGQGLQFLFEYFSETQRNKGNFPGRFSGRQFSNSRSEMNVSTLELGDSALYLCASSQPVGNGYGYTFGSGTRLTVV.

The table lists this clonotype with a few counts. V is TRBV6-1 and J is TRBJ2-6; 11 bases match TRBD1. Germline V gene lookup returns CDR1 MNHNS and CDR2 SASEGT. The V gene end was trimmed by 5 bases and the J gene end by 1 base; junction bases not matched to a gene: 16. This CDR3 has 21 residues. Here the CDR3 reads CASSKNRGQGVPRSGANVLTF. The CDR3 nucleotides are TGTGCCAGCAGTAAAAATAGGGGACAGGGGGTCCCCAGATCTGGGGCCAACGTCCTGACTTTC.

This clonotype rates as medium-sized. The V gene is TRBV20-1, the J gene TRBJ1-2; D is unclear. The CDR3 extends over 12 amino acids. Germline V CDR1 and CDR2: DFQATT, SNEGSKA (reference sequence). V shed 6 bases and J shed 2 bases, with 10 bases lying between them. CDR3 loop: CSARAGNYGYTF. DNA of the CDR3: TGCAGTGCCCGAGCGGGGAACTATGGCTACACCTTC.

This clonotype was counted between two and nine times. The chain joins TRBV7-9 to TRBJ2-3; 11 bases agree with TRBD2. The ends lost 5 bases at V and 1 base at J; junction bases unmatched: 11. The CDR3 consists of 18 residues. Germline CDR1 SEHNR, CDR2 FQNEAQ (reference sequence). CDR3: CASSTGLAGGPGTDTQYF. DNA for the CDR3: TGTGCCAGCAGCACAGGGCTAGCGGGGGGACCAGGCACAGATACGCAGTATTTT.

The chain links TRBV9 to TRBJ2-1, with TRBD2 matching over 7 bases. CDR1 SGDLS and CDR2 YYNGEE come from the germline V gene. V lost 3 bases, J lost 8 bases, and 5 bases stayed unmatched. The CDR3 sequence is 13 residues long. CDR3 sequence reads: CASSAPSGDEQFF. The CDR3 coding sequence is TGTGCCAGCAGCGCGCCGAGCGGGGATGAGCAGTTCTTC.

This clonotype showed up just once. The junction departs from germline at one end; a sequencing error may be responsible. The chain combines TRBV7-9 with TRBJ1-2, with a possible D match to TRBD1 (5 bases). CDR1 and CDR2 (germline): SEHNR, FQNEAQ (reference sequence). CDR3 length: 14 residues. CDR3 coding DNA: TGCGCCAGCAGCTTGAGTGCGGAGGGGAAAGGCTACACCTTC. Protein product: CASSLSAEGKGYTF.

This clonotype was found a few times. The rearrangement joins TRBV6-2 or TRBV6-3 to TRBJ1-1; D gene ambiguous. CDR1 is MNHEY, CDR2 SVGEGT, per germline. The CDR3 spans 13 residues. Trimming took off 2 bases at V and 0 bases at J, with 4 bases between the two ends. In DNA form, the CDR3 reads TGTGCCAGCAGTTACGGGATGAACACTGAAGCTTTCTTT. Its protein product is CASSYGMNTEAFF.

This clonotype showed up just a few times. The gene calls are TRBV14 and TRBJ2-5, with 8 nucleotides matching TRBD2. The germline V gene encodes CDR1 SGHDN and CDR2 FVKESK. CDR3 length: 13 residues. J gave up 9 bases and V 1 base, and 4 bases lay outside the gene matches. Here the CDR3 DNA reads TGTGCCAGCAGCCAAGTAGGTAGCGGGGCCCAGTACTTC. Translated, it gives CASSQVGSGAQYF.

The chain employs TRBV4-1 and TRBJ2-7, with TRBD1 matching 7 bases. CDR1 MGHRA and CDR2 YSYEKL come from the germline V gene. The CDR3 contains 16 residues. Germline trimming cut 1 base from V and 3 bases from J; bases unmatched to any gene: 9. CDR3 region: CASSQAPQGKGYEQYF. CDR3 coding DNA: TGCGCCAGCAGCCAAGCCCCACAGGGGAAGGGCTACGAGCAGTACTTC.

V gene TRBV10-3 combines with J gene TRBJ2-1; D might be TRBD1 or TRBD2, each matching 6 bases. V lost 11 bases to trimming and J lost 2 bases, with 13 bases between them. Germline V gene data show CDR1 as ENHRY and CDR2 as SYGVKD. The CDR3 extends over 13 amino acids. CDR3 protein: CASRGETYNEQFF. The CDR3, as DNA: TGTGCCTCAAGGGGGGAAACCTACAATGAGCAGTTCTTC.